Each of the 14 T cell receptor beta chains below was sequenced from the same sample in a study of control samples from healthy donors and cancer patients. TCRdb keeps only in-frame clones here, not all; method: immunoSEQ multiplex PCR. The sample has about 150,000 clones; approximately 86% are singletons. Sequencing used blood. These receptors were taken from a man younger than 30 in good health.

The rearrangement joins TRBV18 to TRBJ2-7; TRBD1 agrees at 10 bases. The germline V gene has CDR1 KGHSH and CDR2 LQKENI. The J segment lost 0 bases and the V segment lost 6 bases, leaving 5 bases of the junction unmatched. The CDR3 has 15 residues. The CDR3 bases are TGTGCCAGCTCGACGGGACAGGGGACCTCCTACGAGCAGTACTTC. Translation gives CASSTGQGTSYEQYF.

The J gene is TRBJ2-7, the V gene TRBV7-8; possibly TRBD1 or TRBD2 for D (5 bases each). The germline V and J ends were trimmed by 5 bases and 2 bases, with 19 bases remaining between them. Germline CDR1 is SGHVS and CDR2 is FQNEAQ. The CDR3 is 16 amino acids. Written as DNA, the CDR3 is TGTGCCAGCAGCGTAGGGTCCGGGACGGAACCCTACGAGCAGTACTTC. It is translated as CASSVGSGTEPYEQYF.

V usage is TRBV7-2 and J usage is TRBJ1-6; 10 bases are a match to TRBD1. CDR1 is SGHTA, CDR2 FQGNSA, per germline. The J segment lost 7 bases and the V segment lost 5 bases, leaving 5 bases of the junction unmatched. The CDR3 sequence is 15 residues long. CDR3 sequence: CASSTPGQGNSPLHF. In nucleotides, the CDR3 is TGTGCCAGCAGCACGCCGGGACAGGGGAATTCACCCCTCCACTTT.

This rearrangement joins TRBV28 to TRBJ1-3; D is possibly TRBD1 (6 bases). V gave up 5 bases and J gave up 11 bases, with 19 bases separating them. The CDR3 covers 14 residues. From germline, CDR1 is MDHEN and CDR2 SYDVKM. The CDR3 loop reads CASSTPSGGVSIYF. The CDR3 DNA reads TGTGCCAGCAGTACCCCCTCGGGGGGCGTGTCCATATATTTT.

Written as DNA, the CDR3 is TGTGCCAGCAGTGCAGGACAATCTTCCACAGATACGCAGTATTTT. Residues: CASSAGQSSTDTQYF. The chain recombines TRBV25-1 with TRBJ2-3; D perhaps matches TRBD1 (5 bases). CDR1 is MGHDK, CDR2 SYGVNS, per germline. The length of the CDR3 is 15 residues. V lost 4 bases and J lost 2, with 13 bases in between.

The chain joins TRBV5-1 to TRBJ1-6; TRBD1 agrees at 10 bases. CDR3 size: 16 residues. V was clipped by 3 bases and J by 9 bases; unmatched bases: 9. Germline V gene data show CDR1 as SGHRS and CDR2 as YFSETQ. The CDR3 coding sequence is TGCGCCAGCAGCTCAGACGGACAGGGGGGTGTTTCACCCCTCCACTTT. It is translated as CASSSDGQGGVSPLHF.

The rearrangement uses TRBV6-1 and TRBJ2-7, with 11 bases lining up with TRBD1. V was pared by 4 bases and J by 4 bases, with 12 bases of the junction left unmatched. This CDR3 comprises 17 residues. Germline V gene data show CDR1 as MNHNS and CDR2 as SASEGT. The CDR3 is CASSGKFLGTGGYEQYF. The CDR3 DNA sequence: TGTGCCAGCAGTGGCAAGTTTCTAGGGACAGGGGGTTACGAGCAGTACTTC.

The genes are TRBV10-3 and TRBJ2-1; D may match TRBD1 or TRBD2 (6 bases each). Germline V lookup: CDR1 ENHRY, CDR2 SYGVKD. Trimming shortened V by 0 bases and J by 4 bases, and 10 bases separated the two germline ends. There are 15 residues in the CDR3. CDR3 DNA: TGTGCCATCAGTGAGTCCGGGGGCCTTTACAATGAGCAGTTCTTC. This translates into CAISESGGLYNEQFF.

The chain's CDR3 is CASSQGSGGPAQYF. The CDR3 coding sequence is TGCGCCAGCAGCCAAGGTAGCGGGGGCCCGGCCCAGTACTTC. V usage is TRBV5-1 and J usage is TRBJ2-5; 9 bases match TRBD2. This CDR3 region has 14 residues. The germline gives CDR1 SGHRS, CDR2 YFSETQ. V lost 4 bases and J lost 9; bases outside the gene matches: 10.

The chain joins TRBV15 to TRBJ2-1; 13 bases align to TRBD2. V shed 0 bases, J shed 7 bases, and the junction held 6 bases outside the gene matches. The CDR3 covers 17 residues. CDR1 LNHNV and CDR2 YYDKDF come from the germline V gene (reference sequence). CDR3 region: CATSRDPGLAGFNEQFF. The CDR3 DNA follows: TGTGCCACCAGCAGAGACCCGGGACTAGCGGGGTTTAATGAGCAGTTCTTC.

V and J are TRBV4-1 and TRBJ2-3; D call uncertain. Germline CDR1 MGHRA, CDR2 YSYEKL. The V end lost 5 bases, the J end lost 5 bases, and 8 bases lay between the germline ends. The CDR3 is made up of 12 amino acids. The CDR3 DNA reads as TGCGCCAGCAGCTCACCCGGAGATACGCAGTATTTT. This sequence encodes CASSSPGDTQYF.

The chain links TRBV15 to TRBJ1-5; 9 bases agree with TRBD1. The ends lost 0 bases at V and 2 bases at J; junction bases unmatched: 11. The CDR3 is 19 amino acids. CDR1 LNHNV and CDR2 YYDKDF come from the germline V gene (reference sequence). The CDR3 DNA sequence: TGTGCCACCAGCAGAGATTATGGGACAGGGCCTGTTGGCAATCAGCCCCAGCATTTT. It codes for CATSRDYGTGPVGNQPQHF.

This sequence joins TRBV3-1 (or the pseudogene TRBV3-2) and TRBJ2-7; TRBD2 matches 12 bases. Germline V gene sequence: CDR1 LGHDT, CDR2 YNNKEL (reference sequence). V was pared by 2 bases and J by 7 bases, with 18 bases of the junction left unmatched. CDR3 size: 19 residues. In DNA, the CDR3 is TGTGCCAGCAGCCAACCTCTCCTAGCGGGGGGGCGGGGGCCGTGTGAGCAGTACTTC. Translation: CASSQPLLAGGRGPCEQYF.

The rearrangement joins TRBV4-1 to TRBJ2-2; TRBD2 matches at 12 bases. Germline assignment: CDR1 MGHRA and CDR2 YSYEKL. After removal of 1 base from V and 5 bases from J, the junction contained 8 bases not matched to a gene. CDR3 length: 18 residues. CDR3 sequence reads: CASSQGTITSGGTGELFF. The CDR3 DNA reads as TGCGCCAGCAGCCAAGGGACAATAACTAGCGGGGGGACCGGGGAGCTGTTTTTT.